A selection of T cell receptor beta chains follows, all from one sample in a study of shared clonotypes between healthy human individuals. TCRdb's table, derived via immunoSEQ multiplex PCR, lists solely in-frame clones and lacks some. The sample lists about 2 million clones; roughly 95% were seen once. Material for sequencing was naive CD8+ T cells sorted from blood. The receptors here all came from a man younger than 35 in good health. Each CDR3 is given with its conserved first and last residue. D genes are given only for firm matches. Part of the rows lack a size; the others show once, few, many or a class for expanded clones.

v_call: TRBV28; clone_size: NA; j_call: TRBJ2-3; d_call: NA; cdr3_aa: CASSMGGPTDTQYF; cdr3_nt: TGTGCCAGCAGCATGGGGGGCCCCACAGATACGCAGTATTTT
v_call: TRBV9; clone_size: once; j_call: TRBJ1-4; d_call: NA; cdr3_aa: CASSPYMGFSELFF; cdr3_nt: TGTGCCAGCAGCCCTTATATGGGGTTTTCTGAACTGTTTTTT
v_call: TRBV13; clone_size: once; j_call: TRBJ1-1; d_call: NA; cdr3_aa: CASSLFGTLNTEAFF; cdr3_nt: TGTGCCAGCAGCTTATTCGGGACACTAAACACTGAAGCTTTCTTT
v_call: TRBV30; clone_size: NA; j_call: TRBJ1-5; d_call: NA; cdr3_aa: CAWSVATDSNQPQHF; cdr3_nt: TGTGCCTGGAGTGTAGCTACAGATAGCAATCAGCCCCAGCATTTT
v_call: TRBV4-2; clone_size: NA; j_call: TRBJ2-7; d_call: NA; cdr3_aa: CASSQDLGYPEQYF; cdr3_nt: TGTGCCAGCAGCCAAGATCTGGGCTACCCCGAGCAGTACTTC
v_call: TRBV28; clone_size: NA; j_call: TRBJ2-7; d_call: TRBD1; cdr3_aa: CASRTGTASTYEQYF; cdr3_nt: TGTGCCAGCAGGACTGGGACAGCCTCTACTTACGAGCAGTACTTC
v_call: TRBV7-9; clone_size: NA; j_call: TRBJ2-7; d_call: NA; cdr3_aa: CASSVRQGGITYEQYF; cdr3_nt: TGTGCCAGCAGCGTCCGACAGGGAGGGATAACCTACGAGCAGTACTTC
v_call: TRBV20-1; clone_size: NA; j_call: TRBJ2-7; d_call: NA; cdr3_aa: CSAGAGEQYF; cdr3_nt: TGCAGTGCTGGGGCTGGGGAGCAGTACTTC
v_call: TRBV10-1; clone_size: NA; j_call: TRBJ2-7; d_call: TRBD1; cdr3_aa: CASSERTGEHEQYF; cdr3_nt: TGCGCCAGCAGTGAAAGGACAGGGGAACACGAGCAGTACTTC
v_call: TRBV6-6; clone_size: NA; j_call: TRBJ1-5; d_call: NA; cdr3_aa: CASSLNQPQHF; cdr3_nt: TGTGCCAGCAGCCTTAATCAGCCCCAGCATTTT
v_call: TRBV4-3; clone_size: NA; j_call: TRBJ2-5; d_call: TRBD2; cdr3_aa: CASGRAGGPEETQYF; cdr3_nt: TGCGCCAGCGGGCGAGCGGGAGGGCCGGAAGAGACCCAGTACTTC
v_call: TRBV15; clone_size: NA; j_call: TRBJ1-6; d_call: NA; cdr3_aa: CATSSDRAYNSPLHF; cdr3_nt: TGTGCCACCAGCAGTGATCGGGCGTATAATTCACCCCTCCACTTT
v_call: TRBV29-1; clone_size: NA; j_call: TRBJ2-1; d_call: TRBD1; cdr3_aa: CSVEGDRDHAFTYNEQFF; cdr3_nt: TGCAGCGTTGAGGGGGACAGGGACCACGCTTTTACCTACAATGAGCAGTTCTTC
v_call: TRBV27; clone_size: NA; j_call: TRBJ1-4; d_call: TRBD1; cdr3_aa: CASTRGTDSNEKLFF; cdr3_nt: TGTGCCAGCACCCGAGGGACAGACTCTAATGAAAAACTGTTTTTT
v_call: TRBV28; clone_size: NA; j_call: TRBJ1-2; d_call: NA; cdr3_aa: CASSQPTGDGYTF; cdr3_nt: TGTGCCAGCAGTCAACCTACAGGAGATGGCTACACCTTC
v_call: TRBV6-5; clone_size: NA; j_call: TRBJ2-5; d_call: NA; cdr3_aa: CASSYGIQETQYF; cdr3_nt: TGTGCCAGCAGTTACGGGATCCAAGAGACCCAGTACTTC
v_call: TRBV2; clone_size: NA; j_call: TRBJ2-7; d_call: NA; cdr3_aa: CASTEQYF; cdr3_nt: TGTGCCAGCACCGAGCAGTACTTC
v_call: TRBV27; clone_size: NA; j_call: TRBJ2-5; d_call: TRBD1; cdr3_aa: CASGQGAPETQYF; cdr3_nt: TGTGCCAGCGGACAGGGGGCTCCAGAGACCCAGTACTTC
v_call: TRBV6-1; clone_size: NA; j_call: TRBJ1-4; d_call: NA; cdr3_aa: CVSSDGPGLNEKLFF; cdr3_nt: TGTGTCAGCAGTGACGGGCCAGGGCTTAATGAAAAACTGTTTTTT
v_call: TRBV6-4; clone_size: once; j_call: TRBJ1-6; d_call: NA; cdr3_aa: CASSDKVNSPLHF; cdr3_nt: TGTGCCAGCAGTGACAAGGTGAATTCACCCCTCCACTTT
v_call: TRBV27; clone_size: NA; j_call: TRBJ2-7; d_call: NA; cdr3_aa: CASSFNSPYEQYF; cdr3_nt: TGTGCCAGCAGTTTTAACTCCCCCTACGAGCAGTACTTC
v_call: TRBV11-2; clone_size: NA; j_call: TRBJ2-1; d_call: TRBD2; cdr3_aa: CASRPGGASYNEQFF; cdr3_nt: TGTGCCAGCAGGCCCGGGGGGGCCTCCTACAATGAGCAGTTCTTC
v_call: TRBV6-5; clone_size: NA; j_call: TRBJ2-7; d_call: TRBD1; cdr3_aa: CASSYFGTGDEQYF; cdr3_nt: TGTGCCAGCAGTTATTTCGGGACAGGGGACGAGCAGTACTTC
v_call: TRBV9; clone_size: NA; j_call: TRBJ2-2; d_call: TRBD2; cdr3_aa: CASSVPASGMGTGELFF; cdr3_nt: TGTGCCAGCAGCGTACCCGCTAGCGGGATGGGCACCGGGGAGCTGTTTTTT
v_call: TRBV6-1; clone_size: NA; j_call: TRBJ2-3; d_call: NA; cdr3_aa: CASSYPDTQYF; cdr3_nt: TGTGCCAGCAGTTATCCAGATACGCAGTATTTT
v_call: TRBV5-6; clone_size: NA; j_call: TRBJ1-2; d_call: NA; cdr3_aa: CASSFSYGDGYTF; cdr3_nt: TGTGCCAGCAGCTTTTCATACGGAGACGGCTACACCTTC
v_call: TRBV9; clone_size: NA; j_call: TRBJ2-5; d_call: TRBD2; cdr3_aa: CASSVYGGAGETQYF; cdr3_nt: TGTGCCAGCAGCGTATACGGGGGGGCGGGAGAGACCCAGTACTTC
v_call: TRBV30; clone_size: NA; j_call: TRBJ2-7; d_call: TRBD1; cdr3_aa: CAWSGTGVSGSYEQYF; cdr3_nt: TGTGCCTGGAGTGGGACAGGGGTTTCGGGATCCTACGAGCAGTACTTC
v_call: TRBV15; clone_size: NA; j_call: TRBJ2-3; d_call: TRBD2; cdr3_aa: CATSRDAGGPTDTQYF; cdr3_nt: TGTGCCACCAGCAGAGATGCGGGGGGGCCCACAGATACGCAGTATTTT
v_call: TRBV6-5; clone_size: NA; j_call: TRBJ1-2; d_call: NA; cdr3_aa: CASIDPGTNYGYTF; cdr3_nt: TGTGCCAGCATCGACCCAGGGACCAACTATGGCTACACCTTC
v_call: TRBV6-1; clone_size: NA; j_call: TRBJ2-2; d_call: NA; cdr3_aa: CASSEFGGLGTGELFF; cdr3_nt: TGTGCCAGCAGTGAATTTGGGGGGCTGGGCACCGGGGAGCTGTTTTTT
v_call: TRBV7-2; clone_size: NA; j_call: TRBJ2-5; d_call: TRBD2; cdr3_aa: CASTSGLAGGETQYF; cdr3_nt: TGTGCCAGCACCTCCGGACTAGCGGGAGGTGAGACCCAGTACTTC
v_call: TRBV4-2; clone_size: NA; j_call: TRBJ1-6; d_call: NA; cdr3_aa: CASSQDVRQGLGDNSPLHF; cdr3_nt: TGTGCCAGCAGCCAAGATGTGAGGCAGGGGCTCGGGGATAATTCACCCCTCCACTTT
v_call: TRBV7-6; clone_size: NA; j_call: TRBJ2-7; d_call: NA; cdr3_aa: CASSLEGGGTFYEQYF; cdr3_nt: TGTGCCAGCAGCTTAGAGGGGGGCGGAACCTTCTACGAGCAGTACTTC
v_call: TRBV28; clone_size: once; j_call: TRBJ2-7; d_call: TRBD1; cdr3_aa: CASRGDRAYEQYF; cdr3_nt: TGTGCCAGCAGGGGGGACAGAGCCTACGAGCAGTACTTC
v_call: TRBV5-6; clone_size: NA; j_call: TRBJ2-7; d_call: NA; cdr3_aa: CASSSAGTRGYEQYF; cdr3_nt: TGTGCCAGCAGCTCAGCCGGGACCAGGGGCTACGAGCAGTACTTC
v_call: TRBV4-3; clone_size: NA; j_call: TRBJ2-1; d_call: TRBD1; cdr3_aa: CASSFSGTGFDEQFF; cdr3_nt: TGCGCCAGCAGCTTCTCCGGGACAGGGTTCGATGAGCAGTTCTTC
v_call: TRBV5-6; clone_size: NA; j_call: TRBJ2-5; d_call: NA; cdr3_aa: CASSPGLLQETQYF; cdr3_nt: TGTGCCAGCAGCCCGGGACTGCTCCAAGAGACCCAGTACTTC
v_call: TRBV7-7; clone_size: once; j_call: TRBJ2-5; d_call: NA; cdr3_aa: CASSSRLQETQYF; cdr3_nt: TGTGCTAGCAGCTCGAGGCTTCAAGAGACCCAGTACTTC
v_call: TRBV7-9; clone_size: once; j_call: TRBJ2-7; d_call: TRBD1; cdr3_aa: CASTGTGRGEQYF; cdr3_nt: TGTGCCAGCACCGGGACAGGGCGGGGGGAGCAGTACTTC
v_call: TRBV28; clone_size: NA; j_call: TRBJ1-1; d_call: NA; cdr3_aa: CASSFTGAWGEAFF; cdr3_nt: TGTGCCAGCAGTTTTACGGGGGCTTGGGGTGAAGCTTTCTTT
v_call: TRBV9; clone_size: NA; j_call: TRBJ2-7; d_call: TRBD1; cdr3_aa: CASSIHEFGTETYEQYF; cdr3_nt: TGTGCCAGCAGCATTCACGAGTTCGGGACAGAAACCTACGAGCAGTACTTC
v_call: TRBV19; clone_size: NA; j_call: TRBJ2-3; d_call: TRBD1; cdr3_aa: CASRTGGWIDTQYF; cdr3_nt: TGTGCCAGCCGGACAGGGGGCTGGATAGATACGCAGTATTTT
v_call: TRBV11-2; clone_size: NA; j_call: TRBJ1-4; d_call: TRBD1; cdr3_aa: CASSLAGQGEKLFF; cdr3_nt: TGTGCCAGCAGCTTAGCGGGACAGGGGGAAAAACTGTTTTTT
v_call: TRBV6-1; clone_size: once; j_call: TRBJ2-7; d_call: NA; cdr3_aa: CASSPRQFPYEQYF; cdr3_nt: TGTGCCAGCAGTCCTCGACAGTTCCCCTACGAGCAGTACTTC
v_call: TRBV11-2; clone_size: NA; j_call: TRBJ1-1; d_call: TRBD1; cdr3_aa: CASGLPRGRGLTEAFF; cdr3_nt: TGTGCCAGCGGCCTCCCGCGGGGGAGGGGGCTGACTGAAGCTTTCTTT
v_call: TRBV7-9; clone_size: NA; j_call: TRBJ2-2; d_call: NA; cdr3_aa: CASSLVRDFTGELFF; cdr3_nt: TGTGCCAGCAGCTTAGTTCGGGACTTCACCGGGGAGCTGTTTTTT
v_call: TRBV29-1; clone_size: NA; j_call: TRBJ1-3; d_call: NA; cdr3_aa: CSVEGTADSSGNTIYF; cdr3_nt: TGCAGCGTTGAAGGGACAGCCGATTCCTCTGGAAACACCATATATTTT
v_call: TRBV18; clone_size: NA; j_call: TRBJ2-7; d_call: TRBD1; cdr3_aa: CASSPTGVTYEQYF; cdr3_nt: TGTGCCAGCTCACCGACAGGGGTTACCTACGAGCAGTACTTC
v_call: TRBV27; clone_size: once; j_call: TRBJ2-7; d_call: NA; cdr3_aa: CASSPPSGSYEQYF; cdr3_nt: TGTGCCAGCAGTCCCCCGTCAGGGTCCTACGAGCAGTACTTC
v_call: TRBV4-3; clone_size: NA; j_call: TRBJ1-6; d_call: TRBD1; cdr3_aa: CASSQGDSSYNSPLHF; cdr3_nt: TGCGCCAGCAGCCAGGGGGACAGCTCCTATAATTCACCCCTCCACTTT
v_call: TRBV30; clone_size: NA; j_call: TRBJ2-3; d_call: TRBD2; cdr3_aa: CAWSVKREGTDTQYF; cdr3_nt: TGTGCCTGGAGTGTCAAGCGGGAGGGCACAGATACGCAGTATTTT
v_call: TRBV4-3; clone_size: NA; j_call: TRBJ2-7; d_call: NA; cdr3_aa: CASSQSGSYEQYF; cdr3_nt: TGCGCCAGCAGCCAATCCGGGTCCTACGAGCAGTACTTC
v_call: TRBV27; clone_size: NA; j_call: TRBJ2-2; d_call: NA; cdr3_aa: CASSSLGTGELFF; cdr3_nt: TGTGCCAGCAGCTCCCTAGGGACCGGGGAGCTGTTTTTT
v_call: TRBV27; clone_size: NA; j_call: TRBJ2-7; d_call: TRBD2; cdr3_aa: CASSLGTSGAYEQYF; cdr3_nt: TGTGCCAGCAGTTTAGGGACTAGCGGAGCCTACGAGCAGTACTTC
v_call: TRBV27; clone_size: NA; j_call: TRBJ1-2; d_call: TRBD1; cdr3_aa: CASSLLRDRSYGYTF; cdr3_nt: TGTGCCAGCAGTTTGCTCCGGGACAGGTCTTATGGCTACACCTTC
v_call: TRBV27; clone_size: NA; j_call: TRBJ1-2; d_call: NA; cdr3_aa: CASSLSPLEGTGYTF; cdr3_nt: TGTGCCAGCAGTTTATCGCCGTTGGAAGGAACTGGCTACACCTTC
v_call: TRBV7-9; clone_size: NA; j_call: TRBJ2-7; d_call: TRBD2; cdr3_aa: CASSSGTSGRSSYEQYF; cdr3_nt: TGTGCCAGCAGTTCCGGGACTAGCGGGAGGTCTTCCTACGAGCAGTACTTC
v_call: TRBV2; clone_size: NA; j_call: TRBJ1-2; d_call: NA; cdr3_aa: CASQDGRRRGYTF; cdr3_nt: TGTGCCAGCCAGGACGGGAGACGACGTGGCTACACCTTC
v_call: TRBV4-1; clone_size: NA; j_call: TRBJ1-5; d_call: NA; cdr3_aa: CASSQEGTPWSGQPQHF; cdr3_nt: TGCGCCAGCAGCCAAGAAGGGACACCGTGGTCAGGACAGCCCCAGCATTTT